This TCR beta chain stems from a study of blood T cell repertoires in COVID-19. Study at large: Sites in the United States, Italy and Spain provided acute and convalescent COVID-19 samples. PBMCs, B-cell-depleted T cells, or T cells were the source of the cDNA or gDNA that made up the material.

Original methodology: Reference gene primers were amplified, and this amplification served to estimate nucleated cell counts. TCRdb keeps only in-frame clones here, not all; method: immunoSEQ multiplex PCR. V and J calls plus clone size are reproduced from that table; the DNA served to infer D and trimming. Here the sample spans about 33,000 clones, 85% to 90% being singletons. Sample share makes this clone medium-sized. V was shortened by 3 bases and J by 8 bases, with 10 bases between the two germline ends. From germline, CDR1 is SNHLY and CDR2 FYNNEI. This CDR3 has 12 amino acids. The chain combines TRBV2 with TRBJ1-2, with D perhaps TRBD1 (6 bases). This receptor was obtained from a human donor in a cohort sampled during active COVID-19. The sample taken for sequencing was peripheral blood. This CDR3 reads CASSEQQGGYTF. In DNA form, the CDR3 reads TGTGCCAGCAGTGAGCAACAGGGAGGCTACACCTTC.